The entry that follows covers one T cell receptor beta chain sequence. Its recognized antigen is unknown. It has no much larger one-base neighbor in the sample; base qualities were not kept. The CDR3 has 15 amino acids, counting the end cysteine and phenylalanine. Only the CDR3 DNA stays, 45 bases, in frame from base 1. The germline V gene encodes CDR1 SGHRS and CDR2 YFSETQ. The V end loses 0 bases and the J end loses 3 bases, and a stretch of 12 bases separates them. Library preparation was by the immunoSEQ multiplex PCR assay. The multiplex PCR relied on a mix of 60 forward primers for TCR Vbeta segments and 13 reverse primers for TCR Jbeta segments. Amplification of the CDR3 region of rearranged TCR beta genes was performed with a multiplex PCR assay on genomic DNA. The Illumina HiSeq System was used to sequence the amplified TCR beta libraries as 87-base-pair reads. The authors processed their data as follows. A later analysis counted about 80 million unique TCR beta chains across the 500 to 850 repertoires, and 9.5 million to 11 million of these chains were shared by at least two donors. To remove PCR and sequencing errors, raw reads were error-corrected and collapsed into unique sequences using a nearest-neighbor algorithm that merged closely related sequences. Alignment of CDR3 sequences to IMGT reference sequences was used to assign V, D and J gene segments. For a sequence to be retained, a match of at least six nucleotides to both a V gene segment and a J gene segment was required. A rearrangement was called productive if the CDR3 had no stop codons and remained in frame with V and J, and every other rearrangement was called non-productive. Following IMGT convention, CDR3 was defined as the stretch from the second conserved V-encoded cysteine to the conserved J-encoded phenylalanine. The earlier analysis of about 590 of the donors excluded sequences that lacked an unambiguous match to a single V gene segment. An earlier analysis of 587 of the donors called V segments functional above 56.7% productive rearrangements and segregating when the between-donor standard deviation exceeded 5%. A statistical classification framework was developed to diagnose cytomegalovirus status using the catalog of TCR beta chain sequences. V and J gene assignment, in a later analysis, came from comparing TCR nucleotide sequences with IMGT/GENE-DB human TR gene sequences. Using the TCRdist pipeline, a later analysis assigned CDR3 sequences along with most-parsimonious VDJ recombination scenarios. A later analysis defined each TCR beta chain by its CDR3 amino acid sequence plus V-gene family, and excluded reads lacking a unique V-gene family. As a way to deal with suspected cross-contamination and a sequencing artifact, a later analysis dropped 592 nucleotide sequences that were highly shared and had low generation probability. A later analysis calculated a clonal expansion index for each public chain from normalized within-repertoire ranks of inferred template counts. In a later analysis, generation probabilities were computed using a VDJ recombination model fitted to out-of-frame rearrangements, and the results were checked against IGoR. Hypergeometric tests were used in a later analysis to score TCR-TCR, TCR-HLA and TCR-CMV co-occurrence, with a repertoire-size bias correction applied to the TCR pairs. In a later analysis, false discovery rates were estimated by permuting HLA or CMV assignments 20 times. In a later analysis, co-occurring TCRs were grouped with DBSCAN, and TCRdist sequence similarity was added when clustering was performed within HLA-allele-positive subsets. For co-occurrence clustering, repertoires with fewer than 30,000 or more than 120,000 public chains were excluded, along with roughly 5 repertoires with anomalous nucleotide sharing. The source is immuneACCESS, and TCRdb retained only in-frame sequences with V and J called. Part of the clones is not carried over; for the studies checked, unresolved V genes explain less than half of this, and the remainder is unexplained. The V and J calls and clone size come from that table; D and trimming were worked out from the DNA. For this sample the table gives fewer than 250,000 clones, of which roughly 81% were detected only once. Together, the top ten hold about 3.1% of the sample.

This entry comes from a study of cytomegalovirus exposure and HLA in healthy donors (dated by TCRdb to between 2016 and 2019). At the level of the whole study: In an earlier analysis of under 750 of the donors, around 300 Gb of sequence data and 100 million or so unique TCR beta sequences from about 179 million T cells were reported. An early release that covered about 600 HLA-typed donors contained around 300 gigabases of sequencing data and approximately 85 million unique TCR sequences. The genetic ancestry cluster associated with self-reported Caucasian donors included 80% to 90% of the roughly 400 genotyped donors. The aim of the study was to test whether cataloging public T cell receptors could identify signatures of past pathogen exposure. Using immunosequencing, the study profiled T cell repertoires from around 680 subjects and related those repertoires to cytomegalovirus serostatus. Along with the roughly 710-subject first cohort, a separate validation cohort of over a hundred different subjects was used. To predict cytomegalovirus infection status, the study brought together high-throughput TCR immunosequencing, statistical association of individual TCRs with disease status, and machine learning. A later analysis re-examined previously published TCR beta repertoires from more than 550 donors and added high-resolution HLA genotyping to investigate patterns of TCR occurrence. The later analysis used no new phenotypic data to find candidate immune exposures, relying instead on TCR beta sequences and their occurrence across donors. To decide whether each TCR beta V gene segment behaved as functional or pseudogenic, an earlier analysis of approximately 620 of the donors relied on high-throughput TCR beta sequencing. Alongside the repertoire data, information on donor age, sex, ethnicity and CMV serostatus was compiled. A later genetic analysis took genome-wide SNP genotypes for about three fifths of the roughly 670 donors and used that subset as a discovery cohort. Every discovery cohort repertoire had been produced on one sequencing platform. HLA typing covered class I and class II loci at four-digit resolution. The number of typed donors differed by locus: about 629-630 for A, B, C, DRB1 and DQB1; roughly 510 for DQA1; around 580 for DPA1; and around 450 for DPB1. Four or five DR-DQ haplotypes were handled as single units for association and clustering, since linkage in the cohort was strong. Across 300 to 500 genotyped donors of the cohort, an average of about 240,000 unique TCR beta nucleotide sequences per donor were sequenced, and 15% to 20% of those sequences were non-productive.

The cohort consisted of 600 to 700 healthy bone marrow donors. At the time of sampling, all cohort members were nominally healthy, though unrecorded immune exposures were likely present. The donor tested CMV seropositive, placing the donor among the approximately 310 seropositive members of the cohort. A peripheral blood sample was collected from each donor, and TCR beta sequencing was performed on peripheral blood mononuclear cells. The Qiagen DNeasy Blood Extraction Kit was used to extract genomic DNA from the blood cell samples. Overall study outcomes, separate from this receptor: CMV serostatus was the only immune exposure information available for the cohort. According to the authors, the approach could potentially be generalized to other disease states and immunological phenotypes. The classifier was reported to diagnose cytomegalovirus status with high specificity and sensitivity in both the original cohort and the validation cohort. Most TCR sequences were seen in very few donors, while some public TCRs were found in many individuals. The 87-base-pair reads could not distinguish some IMGT-functional V segments, including TRBV6-2 and TRBV6-3, so those segments were excluded. In an earlier analysis of 587 of the donors, most TCR beta V segments appeared in productive rearrangements about 90% or about 30% of the time, broadly matching IMGT annotations. A further reported finding was that TCR beta sequences accurately predicted the HLA-A and HLA-B alleles for most subjects in the first cohort. Because HLA typing was unavailable for some donors at each locus, only the typed subset was used in association tests. A later genetic analysis reported fewer N-insertions in productive TCRs among donors in an Asian-associated ancestry cluster than the roughly 620-donor mean. Several of the top co-occurrence clusters appeared to be linked to parvovirus B19, influenza, CMV and Epstein-Barr virus, according to a later analysis. The sequencing pipeline was judged likely to have produced a cluster of highly shared sequence variants as a technical artifact. Compared with equally common non-associated chains, HLA-associated TCR beta chains in a later analysis were more clonally expanded and had lower generation probabilities. Most CMV-associated TCR beta chains appeared to be HLA-restricted in a later analysis, and the HLA associations seemed to be driven largely by CMV exposure. In vitro tests confirmed that a few of the cytomegalovirus-associated TCR beta chains recognize cytomegalovirus antigens. A later analysis associated 16,951 TCR beta sequences with specific HLA alleles at a false discovery rate of 0.05. In a later genetic analysis, a missense DCLRE1C variant was associated with V-gene and J-gene trimming of TCR beta chains, and the association was replicated in an independent cohort. Linkage disequilibrium might explain the correlated functional status among segregating V segments, but an unknown experimental factor could not be excluded. In this cohort, only TCR beta chains were sequenced, and detectable features were limited by the absence of alpha or paired-chain data. Because counts were too low, roughly 17 rarely observed V segments, including chromosome 9 orphons, were left out of the earlier analysis of some 600 of the donors. When HLA alleles, especially DR and DQ, strongly co-occurred, attributing TCR associations to individual alleles was difficult. Sequencing depth was assumed to be roughly uniform across donors in the presence/absence analyses, though that assumption may not hold. In a later analysis, TCR association rates were found to vary across HLA loci, with the most associated TCRs seen for DRB1 alleles and the fewest for HLA-C alleles. In the study, about 150 TCR beta chains were listed as associated with cytomegalovirus.

This sequence originates from a woman aged 25 to 45 in good health and CMV-seropositive. Recombination joined TRBV5-1 with TRBJ2-5; the D gene is possibly TRBD2, with 6 bases matching. What was sequenced was PBMCs. The CDR3 region: CASSLGLREKETQYF. The nucleotides are TGCGCCAGCAGCTTGGGTCTCCGGGAGAAAGAGACCCAGTACTTC.